Shown below are 9 T cell receptor beta chains from a single sample sequenced in a study of T cells in localized non-small cell lung cancer. Method: immunoSEQ multiplex PCR; TCRdb's copy keeps in-frame clones and lacks some. In the table there are over 70,000 clones, around 85% of which are singletons. The starting material was peripheral blood, obtained before any cancer treatment. The receptor set was obtained from a male donor aged 60 or over with stage III squamous cell lung carcinoma.

The chain uses TRBV6-6 and TRBJ1-4; 9 nucleotides match TRBD1. The V gene's germline CDR1 is MNHNY and CDR2 SVGAGI (reference sequence). V lost 5 bases to trimming and J lost 3 bases; unmatched junction nucleotides: 4. The CDR3 extends over 15 amino acids. In nucleotides, the CDR3 is TGTGCCAGCAGTCCGGACAGGGGATCTAATGAAAAACTGTTTTTT. Protein sequence: CASSPDRGSNEKLFF.

The chain joins TRBV6-6 to TRBJ2-1; no definite D call. The germline gives CDR1 MNHNY, CDR2 SVGAGI (reference sequence). Trimming removed 4 bases at V and 7 bases at J, with 5 bases between. The CDR3 consists of 11 residues. Here the CDR3 reads CASSSKNEQFF. The CDR3 coding sequence is TGTGCCAGCAGTTCCAAGAATGAGCAGTTCTTC.

This clone was seen only once. V and J are TRBV18 and TRBJ2-5, with D perhaps matching TRBD1 (5 bases). Judging by the DNA end, TRBJ2-7 fits better; the J call may be wrong. The CDR3 has 13 amino acids. The V gene's germline CDR1 is KGHSH and CDR2 LQKENI. CDR3 amino acids: CASSPSGSYEQYF. The CDR3 DNA sequence: TGTGCCAGCTCACCTTCAGGGTCCTACGAGCAGTACTTC.

The J gene is TRBJ1-5, the V gene TRBV7-2, with D possibly TRBD1 on 5 matching bases. The CDR3 sequence is 15 residues long. Germline-derived CDR1 and CDR2 are SGHTA and FQGNSA. Trimming removed 1 base at V and 0 bases at J, with 7 bases between. DNA of the CDR3: TGTGCCAGCAGCTTAGGTAGGGGTAGCAATCAGCCCCAGCATTTT. Translation gives CASSLGRGSNQPQHF.

The V call is TRBV18, the J call TRBJ1-4; D is uncertain. The CDR3 has 13 residues. The V end was cut by 1 base, the J end by 8 bases, with 8 bases between. Germline CDR1 and CDR2: KGHSH and LQKENI. The CDR3 spells CASSPLNGEKLFF. CDR3 coding DNA: TGTGCCAGCTCACCACTCAACGGGGAAAAACTGTTTTTT.

The rearrangement joins TRBV14 to TRBJ1-2; TRBD1 aligns across 7 bases. The V gene's germline CDR1 is SGHDN and CDR2 FVKESK. CDR3 length: 18 residues. V dropped 0 bases and J dropped 5; count of bases not matched to a gene: 15. CDR3 in amino acids: CASSQDPTVSDRNYGYTF. CDR3 DNA: TGTGCCAGCAGCCAAGATCCAACGGTCTCGGACAGGAATTATGGCTACACCTTC.

This CDR3 reads CASSLRTGGSVGYTF. The CDR3 DNA is TGTGCCAGCAGCCTCCGGACAGGGGGCTCTGTAGGCTACACCTTC. The chain links TRBV6-6 to TRBJ1-2; 11 bases agree with TRBD1. The CDR3 has 15 residues. Germline V gene data show CDR1 as MNHNY and CDR2 as SVGAGI (reference sequence). V lost 6 bases, J lost 8 bases, and 11 bases stayed unmatched.

The chain combines TRBV5-5 with TRBJ2-1, with TRBD1 matching 7 bases. Germline assignment: CDR1 SGHKS and CDR2 YYEKEE (reference sequence). CDR3 size: 15 residues. With V trimmed by 4 bases and J by 4 bases, 8 bases remained unmatched. The CDR3 nucleotides read TGTGCCAGCAGCCTCGACAGGGTTAATTACAATGAGCAGTTCTTC. Protein: CASSLDRVNYNEQFF.

This chain uses TRBV2 with TRBJ1-4; the D gene is possibly TRBD1 (6 bases). Germline CDR1 is SNHLY and CDR2 is FYNNEI. The CDR3 has 17 amino acids. The V end was cut by 6 bases, the J end by 0 bases, with 17 bases between. The DNA of the CDR3 is TGTGCCAGCAGAGGAAGGACAGAGGGGGCAACTAATGAAAAACTGTTTTTT. Its protein is CASRGRTEGATNEKLFF.